Each of the 10 T cell receptor beta chains below was sequenced from the same sample in a study of tumor-infiltrating lymphocytes in localized non-small cell lung cancer (dated by TCRdb to about 2021). Libraries were constructed by the immunoSEQ multiplex PCR assay. Here the immuneACCESS table is served through TCRdb, limited to in-frame sequences with V and J called. Missing clones are a known gap in these copies; in checked studies unresolved V genes cover under half, and the rest lacks a known reason. This sample has about 6,700 clones in its table, and 70% to 80% of those were observed once. The ten largest clones add up to 15% to 20% of the sample. Material: uninvolved lung tissue not adjacent to the tumor. The receptor source for this set is a human donor with non-small cell lung cancer.

This clone occurred once. The chain links TRBV7-2 to TRBJ1-2; maybe TRBD1 (5 bases). Germline V gives CDR1 SGHTA, CDR2 FQGNSA. The V end was cut by 1 base, the J end by 0 bases, with 9 bases between. The CDR3 runs 15 residues. The CDR3 loop reads CASSLDTGANYGYTF. The CDR3 coding sequence is TGTGCCAGCAGCTTAGATACAGGAGCTAACTATGGCTACACCTTC.

A few counts support this clone. V and J are TRBV5-4 and TRBJ2-5; D unresolved. Germline CDR1 and CDR2: SGHNT and YYREEE (reference sequence). The CDR3 runs to 13 residues. With 0 bases removed from V and 2 bases from J, the gap between germline ends came to 5 bases. The CDR3 protein is CASSLDEQETQYF. The CDR3, as DNA: TGTGCCAGCAGCTTGGACGAGCAAGAGACCCAGTACTTC. Full variable domain (rest looked up from reference TRBV5-4 and TRBJ2-5): ETGVTQSPTHLIKTRGQQVTLRCSSQSGHNTVSWYQQALGQGPQFIFQYYREEENGRGNFPPRFSGLQFPNYSSELNVNALELDDSALYLCASSLDEQETQYFGPGTRLLVL.

The CDR3: CASSYDRGRGLGGYTF. CDR3 sequence (DNA): TGTGCCAGCAGTTACGACAGGGGGCGAGGCTTAGGTGGCTACACCTTC. This rearrangement joins TRBV6-6 to TRBJ1-2; 10 positions match TRBD1. The ends lost 2 bases at V and 7 bases at J; junction bases unmatched: 10. In germline, CDR1 is MNHNY, CDR2 SVGAGI (reference sequence). This CDR3 contains 16 residues.

This rearrangement joins TRBV28 to TRBJ2-3, with 7 bases lining up with TRBD1. The CDR3 consists of 15 residues. Trimming took 2 bases from V and 5 from J; bases not matched to a gene: 7. CDR1 is MDHEN and CDR2 is SYDVKM in the germline V gene. CDR3 region: CASSLIRDRLDTQYF. CDR3 DNA sequence: TGTGCCAGCAGTTTAATTAGGGACAGACTAGATACGCAGTATTTT.

The chain recombines TRBV7-9 with TRBJ1-2; D is ambiguous. Trimming removed 4 bases from V and 4 bases from J, with 25 bases in between. This CDR3 is built from 18 residues. Per the germline V gene, CDR1 is SEHNR and CDR2 is FQNEAQ (reference sequence). CDR3 loop: CASSSPGENFNSLYGYTF. The DNA for the CDR3 is TGTGCCAGCAGCTCCCCTGGTGAAAATTTTAACAGCCTCTATGGCTACACCTTC.

The chain joins TRBV18 to TRBJ1-2, with 7 bases matching TRBD1. The CDR3 is made up of 13 amino acids. J was trimmed by 8 bases and V by 5 bases; bases with no gene match: 8. CDR1 and CDR2 from the germline V gene are KGHSH and LQKENI. CDR3 nucleotides: TGTGCCAGCTCAGACAGGGTGCTGAGGGGCTACACCTTC. This sequence encodes CASSDRVLRGYTF.

This clone occurred a few times. The CDR3 is CASSDRWGGNTDTQYF. The CDR3, as DNA: TGCGCCAGCAGTGACAGGTGGGGGGGAAACACAGATACGCAGTATTTT. This rearrangement joins TRBV10-2 to TRBJ2-3; 7 bases map to TRBD2. Germline-derived CDR1 and CDR2 are WSHSY and SAAADI. This CDR3 comprises 16 residues. J lost 2 bases, V lost 3 bases, and 8 bases had no gene match.

The chain has TRBV5-1 and TRBJ2-3; 11 bases agree with TRBD1. Germline loops: CDR1 SGHRS, CDR2 YFSETQ. V was pared by 6 bases and J by 2 bases, with 8 bases of the junction left unmatched. There are 16 residues in the CDR3. The chain's CDR3 is CASTLGTGGTTDTQYF. In DNA, the CDR3 is TGCGCCAGCACTCTCGGGACAGGGGGGACCACAGATACGCAGTATTTT. The full variable domain, rest sourced from reference TRBV5-1 and TRBJ2-3, is KAGVTQTPRYLIKTRGQQVTLSCSPISGHRSVSWYQQTPGQGLQFLFEYFSETQRNKGNFPGRFSGRQFSNSRSEMNVSTLELGDSALYLCASTLGTGGTTDTQYFGPGTRLTVL.

J is TRBJ1-3 and V is TRBV30, with D perhaps TRBD1 (5 bases). The CDR3 consists of 14 residues. Trimming left V 0 bases short and J 4 bases short, with 10 bases between. Germline CDR1 is GTSNPN and CDR2 is SVGIG (reference sequence). CDR3 nucleotide sequence: TGTGCCTGGAGTGTGAAGGGGCGAGGAAACACCATATATTTT. Its translation: CAWSVKGRGNTIYF.

The CDR3 DNA reads as TGTGCCAGCAGTTTAAATCAGGGCACCGGGGAGCTGTTTTTT. Protein product: CASSLNQGTGELFF. V is TRBV27 and J is TRBJ2-2, with D tentatively TRBD1 (5 bases). The CDR3 has 14 amino acids. Germline values: CDR1 MNHEY, CDR2 SMNVEV (reference sequence). V dropped 2 bases and J dropped 4 bases, with 8 bases sitting between them.